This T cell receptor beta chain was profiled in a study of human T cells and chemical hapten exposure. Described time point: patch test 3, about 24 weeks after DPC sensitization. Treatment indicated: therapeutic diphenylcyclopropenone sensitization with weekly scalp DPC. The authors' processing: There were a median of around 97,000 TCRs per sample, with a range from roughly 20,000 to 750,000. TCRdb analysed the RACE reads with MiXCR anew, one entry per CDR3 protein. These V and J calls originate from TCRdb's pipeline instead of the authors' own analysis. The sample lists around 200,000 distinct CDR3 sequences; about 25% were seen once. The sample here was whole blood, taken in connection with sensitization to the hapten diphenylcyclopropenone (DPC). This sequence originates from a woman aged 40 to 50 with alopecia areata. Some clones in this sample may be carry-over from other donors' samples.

CDR3 protein: CAGGLVRNNEQFF. CDR3 in DNA: TGTGCCGGAGGACTAGTACGGAACAATGAGCAGTTCTTC. J is TRBJ2-1 and V is TRBV2, with 7 positions matching TRBD2. The CDR3 sequence is 13 residues long. CDR1 and CDR2 (germline): SNHLY, FYNNEI. V was pared by 11 bases and J by 5 bases, with 9 bases of the junction left unmatched.